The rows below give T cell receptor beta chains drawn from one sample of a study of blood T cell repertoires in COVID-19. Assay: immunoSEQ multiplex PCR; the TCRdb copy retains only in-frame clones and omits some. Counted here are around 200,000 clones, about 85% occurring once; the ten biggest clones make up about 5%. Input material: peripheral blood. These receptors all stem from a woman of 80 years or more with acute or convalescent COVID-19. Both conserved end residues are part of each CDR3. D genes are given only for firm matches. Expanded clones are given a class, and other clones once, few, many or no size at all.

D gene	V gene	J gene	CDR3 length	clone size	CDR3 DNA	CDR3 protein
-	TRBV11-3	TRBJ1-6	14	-	TGTGCCAGCAGCTTAGGAGGGAGGGATTCACCCCTCCACTTT	CASSLGGRDSPLHF
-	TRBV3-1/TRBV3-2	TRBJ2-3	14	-	TGTGCCAGCAGCGCCCAGGTGGCCGCAGATACGCAGTATTTT	CASSAQVAADTQYF
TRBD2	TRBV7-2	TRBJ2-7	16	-	TGTGCCAGCAGCTTAGCGGGTGGCGGGAGTTTCTACGAGCAGTACTTC	CASSLAGGGSFYEQYF
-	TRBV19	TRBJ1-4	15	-	TGTGCCAGTAGTATTGCGAGACAGGCAGGGGAAAAACTGTTTTTT	CASSIARQAGEKLFF
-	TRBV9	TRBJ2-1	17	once	TGTGCCAGCAGCGGAGGGCTAACTACCAGCTCCTACAATGAGCAGTTCTTC	CASSGGLTTSSYNEQFF
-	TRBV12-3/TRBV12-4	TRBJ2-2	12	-	TGTGCCAGCGCGGGGTACACCGGGGAGCTGTTTTTT	CASAGYTGELFF
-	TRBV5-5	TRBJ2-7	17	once	TGTGCCAGCAGCTTGGTGTTATCTAGCATCCCGACCTACGAGCAGTACTTC	CASSLVLSSIPTYEQYF
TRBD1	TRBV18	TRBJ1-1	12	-	TGTGCCAGCTCACCCTCGGGACAGGAGATCTTCTTT	CASSPSGQEIFF
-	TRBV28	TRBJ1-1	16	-	TGTGCCAGCAGTTTAAGGCCGGCTCAGGGGAACACTGAAGCTTTCTTT	CASSLRPAQGNTEAFF
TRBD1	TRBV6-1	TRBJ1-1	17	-	TGTGCCAGCAGTGAAGCCAGAGACAGGGCTTGGAACACTGAAGCTTTCTTT	CASSEARDRAWNTEAFF
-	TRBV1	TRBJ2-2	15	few	TGCACCAGCAGCCGGGGTCGGAGGAGGGACGGGGAGCTGTTTTTT	CTSSRGRRRDGELFF
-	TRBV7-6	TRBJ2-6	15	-	TGTGCCAGCAGCCCGGGGGGCCCTGGGGCCAACGTCCTGACTTTC	CASSPGGPGANVLTF
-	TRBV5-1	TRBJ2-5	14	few	TGCGCCAGCAGCTTAACAGGGTTGGTGAAGACCCAGTACTTC	CASSLTGLVKTQYF
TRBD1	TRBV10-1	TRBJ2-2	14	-	TGCGCCAGCAGCAGGACAGGGGGAGACGGGGAGCTGTTTTTT	CASSRTGGDGELFF
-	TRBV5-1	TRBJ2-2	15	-	TGCGCCAGCAGCTTGGACGGGGGGAACACCGGGGAGCTGTTTTTT	CASSLDGGNTGELFF
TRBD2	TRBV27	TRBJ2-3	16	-	TGTGCCAGCACCCCCGGACTAGCGGGACACACAGATACGCAGTATTTT	CASTPGLAGHTDTQYF
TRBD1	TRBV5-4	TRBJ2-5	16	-	TGTGCCAGCAGCTCCCGGGACAGGGGGTTCCAAGAGACCCAGTACTTC	CASSSRDRGFQETQYF
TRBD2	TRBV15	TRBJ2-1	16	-	TGTGCCACCAGCAGAGATCGAGGTGTTAGCGGGAGGGAGCAGTTCTTC	CATSRDRGVSGREQFF
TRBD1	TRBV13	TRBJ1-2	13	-	TGTGCCAGCAGCTTAGACAGGGGCTATGGCTACACCTTC	CASSLDRGYGYTF